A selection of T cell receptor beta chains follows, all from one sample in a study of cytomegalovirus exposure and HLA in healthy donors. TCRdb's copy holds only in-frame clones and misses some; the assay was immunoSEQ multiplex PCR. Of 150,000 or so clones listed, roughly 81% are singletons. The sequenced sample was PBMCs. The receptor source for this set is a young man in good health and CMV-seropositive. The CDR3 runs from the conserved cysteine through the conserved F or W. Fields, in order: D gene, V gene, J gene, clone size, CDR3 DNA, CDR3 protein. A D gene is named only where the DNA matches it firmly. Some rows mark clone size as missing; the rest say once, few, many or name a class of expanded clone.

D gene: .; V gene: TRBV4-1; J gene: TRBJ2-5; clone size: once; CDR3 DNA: TGCGCCAGCAGTAAGGGTTTCGGGGAAGAGACCCAGTACTTC; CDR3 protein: CASSKGFGEETQYF
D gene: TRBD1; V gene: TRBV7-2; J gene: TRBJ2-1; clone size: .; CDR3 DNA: TGTGCCAGCAGCCAAGGGGGACAGGGGATCGATGAGCAGTTCTTC; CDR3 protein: CASSQGGQGIDEQFF
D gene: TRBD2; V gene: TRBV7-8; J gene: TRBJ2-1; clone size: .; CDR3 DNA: TGTGCCAGCAGCTTAGTGGGGACTATTAACAATGAGCAGTTCTTC; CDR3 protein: CASSLVGTINNEQFF
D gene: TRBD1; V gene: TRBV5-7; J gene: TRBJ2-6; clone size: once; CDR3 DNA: TGTGCCAGCGGGCCTAACAGGGGAGACATCTCTGGGGCCAACGTCCTGACTTTC; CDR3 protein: CASGPNRGDISGANVLTF
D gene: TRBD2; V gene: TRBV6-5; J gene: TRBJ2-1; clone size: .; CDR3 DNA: TGTGCCAGCAGTTACGGTGGGGGGGTCTATGAGCAGTTCTTC; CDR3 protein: CASSYGGGVYEQFF
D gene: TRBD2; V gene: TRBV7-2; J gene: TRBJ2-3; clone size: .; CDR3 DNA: TGTGCCAGCAGCCTAGGGACTAGCCACCTTCTCGATACGCAGTATTTT; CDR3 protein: CASSLGTSHLLDTQYF
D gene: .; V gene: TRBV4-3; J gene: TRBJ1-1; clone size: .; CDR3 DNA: TGCGCCAGCAGCCAAGACGTCACCCGGGGGGCGGTTAGGGACACTGAAGCTTTCTTT; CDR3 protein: CASSQDVTRGAVRDTEAFF
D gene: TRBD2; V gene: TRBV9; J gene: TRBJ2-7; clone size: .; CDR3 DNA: TGTGCCAGCAGCGTTGGCGGGACTAGCGCCTACGAGCAGTACTTC; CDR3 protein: CASSVGGTSAYEQYF
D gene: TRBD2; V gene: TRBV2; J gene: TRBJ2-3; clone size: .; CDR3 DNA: TGTGCCAGCCCTGCTCCGGGACTAGCGGGACACGTAAGCACAGATACGCAGTATTTT; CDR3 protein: CASPAPGLAGHVSTDTQYF
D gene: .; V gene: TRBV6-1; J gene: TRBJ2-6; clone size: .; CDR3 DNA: TGTGCCAGCAGTGGAGACAGGTGGGCCAACGGCCTGACTTTC; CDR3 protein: CASSGDRWANGLTF
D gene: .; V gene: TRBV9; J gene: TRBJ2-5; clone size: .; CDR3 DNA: TGTGCCAGCAGCGTAGGGTTAGGGGCAAACCAAGAGACCCAGTACTTC; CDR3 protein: CASSVGLGANQETQYF
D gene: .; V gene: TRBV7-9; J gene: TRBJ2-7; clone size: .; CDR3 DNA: TGTGCCAGCAGCTCCGGGGTGAGCTCCTACGAGCAGTACTTC; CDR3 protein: CASSSGVSSYEQYF
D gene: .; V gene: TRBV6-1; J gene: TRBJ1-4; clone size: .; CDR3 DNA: TGTGCCAGCAGTGAAGCGGAACAGTCATCTGAAAAACTGTTTTTT; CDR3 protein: CASSEAEQSSEKLFF
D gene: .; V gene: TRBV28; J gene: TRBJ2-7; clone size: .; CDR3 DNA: TGTGCCAGCAGTAGCGATAGCTCCTACGAGCAGTACTTC; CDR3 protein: CASSSDSSYEQYF
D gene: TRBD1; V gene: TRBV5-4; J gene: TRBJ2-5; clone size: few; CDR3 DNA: TGTGCCAGCAGCAAGGGGACAGATCAAGAGACCCAGTACTTC; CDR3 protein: CASSKGTDQETQYF
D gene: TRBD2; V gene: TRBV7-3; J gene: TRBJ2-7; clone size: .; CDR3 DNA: TGTGCCAGCAGCGACTATGGACTAGCCGAAACCTACGAGCAGTACTTC; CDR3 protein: CASSDYGLAETYEQYF
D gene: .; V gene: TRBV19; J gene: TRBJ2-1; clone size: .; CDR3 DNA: TGTGCCAGTAGTAGTAGCAGAGGTTACAATGAGCAGTTCTTC; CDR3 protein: CASSSSRGYNEQFF
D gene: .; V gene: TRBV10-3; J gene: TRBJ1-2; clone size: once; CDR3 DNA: TGTGCCATACGGGGGAACGGGGGCTACACCTTC; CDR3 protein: CAIRGNGGYTF
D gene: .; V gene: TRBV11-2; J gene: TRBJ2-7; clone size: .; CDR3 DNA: TGTGCCAGCAGTAATCCGGGACAAGGCGAGCAGTACTTC; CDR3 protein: CASSNPGQGEQYF
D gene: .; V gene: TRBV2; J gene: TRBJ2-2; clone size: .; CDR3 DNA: TGTGCCAGCAGTCCCAGGGCTTACACCGGGGAGCTGTTTTTT; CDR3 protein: CASSPRAYTGELFF
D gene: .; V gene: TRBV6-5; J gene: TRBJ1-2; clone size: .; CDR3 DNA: TGTGCCAGCAGTAAGACAGGTCAGGCAGACTATGGCTACACCTTC; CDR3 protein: CASSKTGQADYGYTF
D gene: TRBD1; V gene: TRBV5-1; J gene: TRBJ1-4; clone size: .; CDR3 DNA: TGCGCCAGCAGCGACAGACCGGGACAGCTAAATGAAAAACTGTTTTTT; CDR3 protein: CASSDRPGQLNEKLFF
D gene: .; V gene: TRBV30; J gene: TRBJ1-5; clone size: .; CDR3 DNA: TGTGCCTGGAGCGCAGGGGCCGTTGCGCCCCAGCATTTT; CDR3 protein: CAWSAGAVAPQHF
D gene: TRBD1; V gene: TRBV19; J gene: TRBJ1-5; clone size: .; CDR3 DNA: TGTGCCAGTAGTCGAACAGGGGTTCAGCCCCAGCATTTT; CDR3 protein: CASSRTGVQPQHF
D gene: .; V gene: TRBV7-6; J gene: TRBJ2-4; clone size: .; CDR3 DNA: TGTGCCAGCAGCTTAGGGGGGCTGGGCATTCAGTACTTC; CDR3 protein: CASSLGGLGIQYF
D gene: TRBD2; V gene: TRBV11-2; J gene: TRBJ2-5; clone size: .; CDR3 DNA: TGTGCCAGCAGCCTTAGCGGGAACCAAGAGACCCAGTACTTC; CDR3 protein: CASSLSGNQETQYF
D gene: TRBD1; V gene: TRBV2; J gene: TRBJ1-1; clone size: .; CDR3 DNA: TGTGCCAGCAGTGGGCAGGGGGCCGCTGAAGCTTTCTTT; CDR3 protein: CASSGQGAAEAFF
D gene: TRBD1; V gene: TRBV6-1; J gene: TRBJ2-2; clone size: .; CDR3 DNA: TGTGCCAGCAACAGACAGGGGGCGAACACCGGGGAGCTGTTTTTT; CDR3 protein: CASNRQGANTGELFF
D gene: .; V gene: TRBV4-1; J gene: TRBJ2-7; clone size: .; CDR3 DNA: TGCGCCAGCAGCCAAGATAGGGCGGAGGGACTTGACCAGCAGTACTTC; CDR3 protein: CASSQDRAEGLDQQYF
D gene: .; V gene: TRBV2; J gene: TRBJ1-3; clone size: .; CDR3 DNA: TGTGCCAGCAGTATCGACAGAGTGAACTCTGGAAACACCATATATTTT; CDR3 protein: CASSIDRVNSGNTIYF
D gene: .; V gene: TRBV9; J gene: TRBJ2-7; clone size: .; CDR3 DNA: TGTGCCAGCAGCGTGAGTAGCCAACCGTACGAGCAGTACTTC; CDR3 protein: CASSVSSQPYEQYF